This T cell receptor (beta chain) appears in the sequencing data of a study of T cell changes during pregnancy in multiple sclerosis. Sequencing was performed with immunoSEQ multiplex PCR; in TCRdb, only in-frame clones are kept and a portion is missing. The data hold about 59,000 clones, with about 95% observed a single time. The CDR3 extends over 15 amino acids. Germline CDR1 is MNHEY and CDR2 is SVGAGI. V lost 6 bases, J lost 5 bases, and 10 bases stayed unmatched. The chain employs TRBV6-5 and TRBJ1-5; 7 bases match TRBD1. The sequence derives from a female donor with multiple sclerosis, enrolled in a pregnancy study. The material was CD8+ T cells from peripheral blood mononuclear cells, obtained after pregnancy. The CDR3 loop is CASRPTGRPDQPQHF. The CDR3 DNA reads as TGTGCCAGCAGGCCGACAGGGAGACCCGATCAGCCCCAGCATTTT.